This passage covers 32 T cell receptor beta chains from one sample sequenced in a study of Graves' ophthalmopathy and Graves' hyperthyroidism. Amplification of the TCR beta CDR3 regions used RNA transcripts (as template). Second-round multiplex PCR followed a first-round RT-PCR using HTBI primers. TCRdb recomputed calls from the multiplex PCR reads with MiXCR, one row per CDR3 protein. The sample lists 220,000 or so distinct CDR3 sequences; about a fifth were seen once. Sequencing was done on a sample of peripheral blood. These receptors originate from a woman between 45 and 65 years old with Graves' ophthalmopathy.

The chain joins TRBV7-6 to TRBJ1-1, with D tentatively TRBD1 (5 bases). This CDR3 is 15 amino acids long. The V gene's germline CDR1 is SGHVS and CDR2 FNYEAQ. The germline V and J ends were trimmed by 1 base and 5 bases, with 14 bases remaining between them. CDR3 sequence: CASSLEIGGATEAFF. CDR3 in DNA: TGTGCCAGCAGCTTAGAGATTGGCGGGGCGACTGAAGCTTTCTTT.

Ten or more counts support this clonotype. The V call is TRBV20-1, the J call TRBJ1-1, with D unresolved. Trimming pared 0 bases from V and 5 bases from J, leaving 16 bases between. CDR3 length: 15 residues. The V gene's germline CDR1 is DFQATT and CDR2 SNEGSKA (reference sequence). The CDR3 region has the DNA TGCAGTGCTAGAGATAACCCCGCGGCTGGAACTGAAGCTTTCTTT. It encodes CSARDNPAAGTEAFF.

This clonotype was recorded at least ten times. The chain uses TRBV3-1 and TRBJ2-5, with 12 bases fitting TRBD2. The germline V gene encodes CDR1 LGHDT and CDR2 YNNKEL (reference sequence). Trimming removed 1 base from V and 5 bases from J; junction bases left unmatched: 11. The CDR3 contains 18 residues. The CDR3 coding sequence is TGTGCCAGCAGCCAAGTAGGCAGACTAGCGGGAGCTGGGGAGACCCAGTACTTC. This codes for CASSQVGRLAGAGETQYF.

The J gene is TRBJ2-7, the V gene TRBV13; D possibly corresponds to TRBD2 (6 bases). CDR1 is PRHDT and CDR2 is FYEKMQ in the germline V gene (reference sequence). The germline V and J ends were trimmed by 5 bases and 2 bases, with 13 bases remaining between them. The CDR3 is 14 residues long. This CDR3 reads CASSGRLGPYEQYF. The DNA for the CDR3 is TGTGCCAGCAGCGGGCGACTAGGACCCTACGAGCAGTACTTC.

This clonotype has a count of ten or more. V and J are TRBV6-5 and TRBJ1-5, with a tentative D call TRBD1 (5 bases). Trimming took off 0 bases at V and 7 bases at J, with 19 bases between the two ends. The CDR3 is 17 amino acids. In germline, CDR1 is MNHEY, CDR2 SVGAGI. The CDR3 nucleotides are TGTGCCAGCAGTTACTCGACGGTGGGAGGGGCAGGACAGCCCCAGCATTTT. Amino acids: CASSYSTVGGAGQPQHF.

This clonotype was seen repeatedly, ten times or more. The J gene is TRBJ1-6, the V gene TRBV28; tentatively, D is TRBD1 (5 bases). Germline V gene lookup returns CDR1 MDHEN and CDR2 SYDVKM. Trimming pared 7 bases from V and 7 bases from J, leaving 11 bases between. This CDR3 spans 13 amino acids. This CDR3 reads CASTRQHNSPLHF. The CDR3 DNA reads as TGTGCCAGCACAAGACAGCACAATTCACCCCTCCACTTT.

The gene calls are TRBV6-1 and TRBJ2-7; 14 positions agree with TRBD2. From germline, CDR1 is MNHNS and CDR2 SASEGT. The CDR3 length is 16 residues. After removal of 6 bases from V and 4 bases from J, the junction contained 8 bases not matched to a gene. CDR3 loop: CASSAGTSGSLYEQYF. The CDR3 region has the DNA TGTGCCAGCAGCGCCGGGACTAGCGGGAGTCTTTACGAGCAGTACTTC.

V gene TRBV6-5 combines with J gene TRBJ1-1; no definite D call. Trimming took off 2 bases at V and 8 bases at J, with 12 bases between the two ends. The germline gives CDR1 MNHEY, CDR2 SVGAGI. CDR3 length equals 13 residues. This CDR3 is CASSYNGGQEAFF. The CDR3 DNA sequence: TGTGCCAGCAGTTACAACGGAGGGCAGGAAGCTTTCTTT.

This clonotype was seen at least ten times. The chain couples TRBV6-1 to TRBJ1-1; D unclear. The germline CDR1 and CDR2 sequences are MNHNS and SASEGT. Trimming removed 1 base at V and 5 bases at J, with 8 bases between. The CDR3 runs 13 residues. CDR3: CASSEGGWTEAFF. In DNA, the CDR3 is TGTGCCAGCAGTGAAGGAGGGTGGACTGAAGCTTTCTTT.

This clonotype was seen many times. The V and J genes are TRBV20-1 and TRBJ2-7; tentatively, D is TRBD2 (6 bases). Germline V lookup: CDR1 DFQATT, CDR2 SNEGSKA (reference sequence). The V and J ends lost 5 bases and 2 bases respectively, with 16 bases between them. This CDR3 has 14 residues. This CDR3 is CSAGVGQRAYEQYF. The CDR3 DNA is TGCAGTGCTGGGGTCGGGCAGCGGGCCTACGAGCAGTACTTC.

This clonotype was seen many times. The genes are TRBV6-1 and TRBJ2-2; 10 bases align to TRBD2. Germline assignment: CDR1 MNHNS and CDR2 SASEGT. V shed 2 bases, J shed 2 bases, and the junction held 11 bases outside the gene matches. This CDR3 has 19 residues. The CDR3 DNA reads TGTGCCAGCAGTGAAAGGTCGCGGGGACTAGCGCGAAACACCGGGGAGCTGTTTTTT. Translated, it gives CASSERSRGLARNTGELFF.

This clonotype has at least ten counts. The chain is built from TRBV28 and TRBJ1-2; the D gene is possibly TRBD1 (5 bases). The CDR3 is 13 amino acids. The germline V and J ends were trimmed by 6 bases and 7 bases, with 15 bases remaining between them. Looked up from germline, CDR1 is MDHEN and CDR2 is SYDVKM. CDR3 amino acids: CASRISGWRGYTF. CDR3 sequence (DNA): TGTGCCAGCAGGATATCAGGGTGGCGTGGCTACACCTTC.

The table lists this clonotype with many counts. The J gene is TRBJ2-5, the V gene TRBV5-1; 7 bases fit TRBD1. CDR1 and CDR2 from the germline V gene are SGHRS and YFSETQ. V lost 2 bases and J lost 3; bases outside the gene matches: 4. The CDR3 sequence is 14 residues long. The DNA for the CDR3 is TGCGCCAGCAGCTTCGGGACAGTCAAAGAGACCCAGTACTTC. It is translated as CASSFGTVKETQYF.

This clonotype showed up many times. This chain links TRBV12-3 or TRBV12-4 with TRBJ1-1, with TRBD1 matching over 7 bases. With V trimmed by 5 bases and J by 1 base, 7 bases remained unmatched. There are 15 residues in the CDR3. The CDR3: CASSPRQGSNTEAFF. CDR3 in DNA: TGTGCCAGCAGTCCGAGACAGGGTTCGAACACTGAAGCTTTCTTT.

The table lists this clonotype with many counts. This chain links TRBV20-1 with TRBJ2-5, with TRBD1 as a possible D gene (5 bases). Germline CDR1 is DFQATT and CDR2 is SNEGSKA (reference sequence). V lost 5 bases and J 4 bases, leaving 11 bases between the germline ends. This CDR3 is built from 12 residues. The CDR3 coding sequence is TGCAGTGCTGTGGACAACGGAGAGACCCAGTACTTC. It specifies CSAVDNGETQYF.

At least ten counts were recorded for this clonotype. This chain uses TRBV6-1 with TRBJ1-1; no reliable D call. The germline gives CDR1 MNHNS, CDR2 SASEGT. V lost 3 bases to trimming and J lost 4 bases, with 15 bases between them. The CDR3 has 15 residues. CDR3 in amino acids: CASSDYGVRSTEAFF. The CDR3 DNA reads TGTGCCAGCAGTGATTACGGGGTGAGGAGCACTGAAGCTTTCTTT.

This clonotype showed up many times. The V call is TRBV7-9, the J call TRBJ1-2; TRBD1 aligns across 7 bases. This CDR3 has 14 residues. J lost 4 bases, V lost 0 bases, and 2 bases had no gene match. The germline gives CDR1 SEHNR, CDR2 FQNEAQ (reference sequence). DNA for the CDR3: TGTGCCAGCAGCTTAGCAGGGGGCTCCTATGGCTACACCTTC. Translation: CASSLAGGSYGYTF.

Only a few counts were recorded for this clonotype. The chain uses TRBV27 and TRBJ2-5, with D unclear. Trimming stripped 5 bases from V and 5 bases from J, with 12 bases between. The CDR3 extends over 13 amino acids. CDR1 and CDR2 from the germline V gene are MNHEY and SMNVEV (reference sequence). The CDR3 DNA reads TGTGCCAGCAGTGAGCCACCGAAGGAGACCCAGTACTTC. This codes for CASSEPPKETQYF.

V gene TRBV20-1 combines with J gene TRBJ1-2; perhaps TRBD1 as D (5 bases). Trimming stripped 1 base from V and 4 bases from J, with 13 bases between. The germline gives CDR1 DFQATT, CDR2 SNEGSKA (reference sequence). The CDR3 loop spans 14 amino acids. The DNA for the CDR3 is TGCAGTGCTAGAGGGGGGGACGTAAGCTATGGCTACACCTTC. Encoded protein: CSARGGDVSYGYTF.

Concerning this clonotype itself: A read error may account for a junction end that differs from germline. The V and J genes are TRBV6-1 and TRBJ1-3; D is undetermined. This CDR3 contains 15 residues. The germline CDR1 and CDR2 sequences are MNHNS and SASEGT. CDR3 coding DNA: TGTGCCAGCAGCAACGGAACAACCTCTGGAAACACCATATCTTTT. It is translated as CASSNGTTSGNTISF.

This clonotype was recorded a few times. The chain has TRBV18 and TRBJ1-1; D perhaps matches TRBD1 (5 bases). Germline CDR1 reads KGHSH; CDR2 reads LQKENI. The CDR3 contains 13 residues. Trimming cost V 6 bases and J 3 bases, with 11 bases left between them. The CDR3 bases are TGTGCCAGCTCGGCTTGGGGGGACACTGAAGCTTTCTTT. It specifies CASSAWGDTEAFF. Combining the CDR3 with reference TRBV18 and TRBJ1-1 gives the whole variable domain NAGVMQNPRHLVRRRGQEARLRCSPMKGHSHVYWYRQLPEEGLKFMVYLQKENIIDESGMPKERFSAEFPKEGPSILRIQQVVRGDSAAYFCASSAWGDTEAFFGQGTRLTVV.

This clonotype came up many times. The chain employs TRBV7-8 and TRBJ2-7; possible D gene TRBD2, 6 bases. This CDR3 is built from 14 residues. Germline CDR1 is SGHVS and CDR2 is FQNEAQ. The germline V and J ends were trimmed by 5 bases and 6 bases, with 17 bases remaining between them. CDR3 residues: CASSLQDSGIEQYF. CDR3 bases: TGTGCCAGCAGCCTACAGGATAGCGGAATCGAGCAGTACTTC.

Many counts were recorded for this clonotype. The chain recombines TRBV7-2 with TRBJ2-2; D gene uncertain. Germline V gene data show CDR1 as SGHTA and CDR2 as FQGNSA. V lost 5 bases, J lost 4 bases, and 11 bases lay in between. The CDR3 is made up of 14 amino acids. CDR3 in DNA: TGTGCCAGCAGCCCGCAGCTAGGCACCGGGGAGCTGTTTTTT. It encodes CASSPQLGTGELFF.

This clonotype was counted many times. The J gene is TRBJ1-5, the V gene TRBV7-8; no reliable D call. The CDR3 has 16 residues. The V and J ends lost 1 base and 1 base respectively, with 11 bases between them. Per the germline V gene, CDR1 is SGHVS and CDR2 is FQNEAQ. CDR3 residues: CASSLDPGGSNQPQHF. The CDR3 DNA sequence: TGTGCCAGCAGCTTAGACCCAGGAGGGAGCAATCAGCCCCAGCATTTT.

At least ten counts were recorded for this clonotype. This chain connects TRBV7-3 to TRBJ1-6; TRBD1 might be the D (6 bases). CDR1 and CDR2 (germline): SGHTA, FQGTGA. The CDR3 has 14 amino acids. The germline V and J ends were trimmed by 5 bases and 9 bases, with 14 bases remaining between them. The CDR3, as DNA: TGTGCCAGCAGCCAACAGGGAGTTGGTTCACCCCTCCACTTT. The encoded protein is CASSQQGVGSPLHF.

This clonotype was detected many times. This chain connects TRBV11-2 to TRBJ2-7; TRBD1 matches at 10 bases. The CDR3 length is 15 residues. The V gene's germline CDR1 is SGHAT and CDR2 FQNNGV. V trimming: 3 bases; J trimming: 2 bases; junction bases outside the gene matches: 4. CDR3: CASSFPGQGAYEQYF. Written as DNA, the CDR3 is TGTGCCAGCAGCTTCCCCGGACAGGGGGCCTACGAGCAGTACTTC.

The V and J genes are TRBV5-1 and TRBJ1-1; D gene unclear. There are 14 residues in the CDR3. CDR1 is SGHRS and CDR2 is YFSETQ in the germline V gene. V was clipped by 3 bases and J by 1 base, with 10 bases between them. The CDR3 coding sequence is TGCGCCAGCAGCTATACCGGGCAGAACACTGAAGCTTTCTTT. Its protein is CASSYTGQNTEAFF.

This clonotype was seen many times. This chain joins TRBV12-3 or TRBV12-4 and TRBJ2-7; maybe TRBD2 (6 bases). Trimming took 7 bases from V and 3 from J, leaving 16 bases between them. The CDR3 extends over 14 amino acids. The CDR3 DNA is TGTGCCAGCACTGGCGGGACCCTTTTCTACGAGCAGTACTTC. Translating it yields CASTGGTLFYEQYF.

This clonotype was detected only a few times. The chain employs TRBV6-1 and TRBJ1-2, with TRBD1 as a possible D gene (6 bases). V lost 7 bases to trimming and J lost 0 bases, with 15 bases between them. The CDR3 contains 15 residues. Germline assignment: CDR1 MNHNS and CDR2 SASEGT. The CDR3 loop is CASIQGNSANYGYTF. The CDR3 DNA is TGTGCCAGCATACAGGGTAACAGCGCTAACTATGGCTACACCTTC.

In its sample, this clonotype was seen many times. The chain carries TRBV5-1 and TRBJ1-1; 9 bases align to TRBD1. CDR3 size: 14 residues. Germline V gene sequence: CDR1 SGHRS, CDR2 YFSETQ. Trimming at V came to 4 bases and at J to 8 bases, leaving 9 bases not matched to a gene. CDR3 sequence (DNA): TGCGCCAGCAGCCCCGGACAGGGGCGGAGGGAAGCTTTCTTT. Translated, it gives CASSPGQGRREAFF.

This clonotype appeared a few times. The chain is built from TRBV20-1 and TRBJ2-7; TRBD2 aligns across 8 bases. The CDR3 spans 13 residues. Germline CDR1 and CDR2: DFQATT and SNEGSKA (reference sequence). The V segment lost 6 bases and the J segment 4 bases; nucleotides outside the gene matches: 8. CDR3 protein: CSAELSGVYEQYF. In nucleotides, the CDR3 is TGCAGTGCCGAACTTAGCGGGGTTTACGAGCAGTACTTC.

This clonotype was seen many times. The chain couples TRBV6-1 to TRBJ2-7; 11 bases agree with TRBD2. Trimming cost V 8 bases and J 2 bases; bases outside gene matches: 2. The germline CDR1 and CDR2 sequences are MNHNS and SASEGT. The CDR3 has 13 residues. In DNA, the CDR3 is TGTGCCAGCGGACTAGCGGGCACCTACGAGCAGTACTTC. Its translation: CASGLAGTYEQYF.